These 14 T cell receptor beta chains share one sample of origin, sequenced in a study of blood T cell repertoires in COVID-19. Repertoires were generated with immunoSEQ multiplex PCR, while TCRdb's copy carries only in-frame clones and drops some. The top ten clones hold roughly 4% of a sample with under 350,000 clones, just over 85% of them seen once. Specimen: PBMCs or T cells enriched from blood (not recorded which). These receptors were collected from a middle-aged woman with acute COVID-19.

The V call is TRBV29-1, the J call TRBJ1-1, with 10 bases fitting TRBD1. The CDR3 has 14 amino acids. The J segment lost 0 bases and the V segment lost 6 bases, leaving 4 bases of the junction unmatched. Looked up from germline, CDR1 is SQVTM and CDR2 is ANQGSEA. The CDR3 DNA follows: TGCAGCGTGGGGACAGGGGATATGAACACTGAAGCTTTCTTT. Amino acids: CSVGTGDMNTEAFF.

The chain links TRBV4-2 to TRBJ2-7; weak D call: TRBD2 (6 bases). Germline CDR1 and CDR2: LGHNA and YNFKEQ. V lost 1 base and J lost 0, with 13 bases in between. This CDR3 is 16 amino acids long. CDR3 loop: CASSQGLSSASYEQYF. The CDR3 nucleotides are TGTGCCAGCAGCCAAGGATTGTCTAGCGCCTCCTACGAGCAGTACTTC.

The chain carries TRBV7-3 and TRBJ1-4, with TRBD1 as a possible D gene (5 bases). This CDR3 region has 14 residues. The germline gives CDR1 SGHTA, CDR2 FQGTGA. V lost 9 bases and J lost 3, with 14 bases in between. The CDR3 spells CASLIKGSNEKLFF. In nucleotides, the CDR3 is TGTGCCAGTTTAATAAAGGGGTCTAATGAAAAACTGTTTTTT.

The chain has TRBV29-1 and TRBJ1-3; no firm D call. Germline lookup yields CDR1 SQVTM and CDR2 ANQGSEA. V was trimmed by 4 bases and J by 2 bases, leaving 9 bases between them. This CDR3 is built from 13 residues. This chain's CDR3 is CSVATGAGNTIYF. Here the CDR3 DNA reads TGCAGCGTTGCAACCGGGGCTGGAAACACCATATATTTT.

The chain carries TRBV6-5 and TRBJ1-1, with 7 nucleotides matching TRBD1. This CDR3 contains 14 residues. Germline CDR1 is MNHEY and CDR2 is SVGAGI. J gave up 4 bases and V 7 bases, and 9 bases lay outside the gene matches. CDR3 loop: CASNRQGMGTEAFF. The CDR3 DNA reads TGTGCCAGCAACCGACAGGGAATGGGCACTGAAGCTTTCTTT.

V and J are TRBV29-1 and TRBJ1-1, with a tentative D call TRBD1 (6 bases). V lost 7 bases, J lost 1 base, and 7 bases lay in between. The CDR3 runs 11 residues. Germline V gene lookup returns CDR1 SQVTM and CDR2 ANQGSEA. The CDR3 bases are TGCAGCGGGACAGAGAACACTGAAGCTTTCTTT. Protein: CSGTENTEAFF.

CDR3 DNA: TGTGCTAGTGGTTTGGACTCTTGGGCCAGGAAGCCAGACACAGATACGCAGTATTTT. It yields the protein CASGLDSWARKPDTDTQYF. The chain carries TRBV12-5 and TRBJ2-3; D uncertain. The CDR3 runs 19 residues. V lost 1 base to trimming and J lost 2 bases, with 22 bases between them. Germline V gene data show CDR1 as LGHNT and CDR2 as FRNRAP.

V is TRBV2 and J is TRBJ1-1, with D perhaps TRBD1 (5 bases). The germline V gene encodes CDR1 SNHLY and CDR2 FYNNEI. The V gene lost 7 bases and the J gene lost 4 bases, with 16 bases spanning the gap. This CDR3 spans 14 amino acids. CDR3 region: CASTLNGGGTEAFF. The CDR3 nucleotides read TGTGCCAGCACCCTAAATGGGGGGGGCACTGAAGCTTTCTTT.

The CDR3 here is CASSRKSSGSSQETQYF. Written as DNA, the CDR3 is TGTGCCAGCTCACGAAAGTCTAGCGGGTCTTCCCAAGAGACCCAGTACTTC. The chain has TRBV18 and TRBJ2-5; TRBD2 agrees at 8 bases. Germline values: CDR1 KGHSH, CDR2 LQKENI. V shed 4 bases and J 1 base; nucleotides not matched to a gene: 11. CDR3 size: 17 residues.

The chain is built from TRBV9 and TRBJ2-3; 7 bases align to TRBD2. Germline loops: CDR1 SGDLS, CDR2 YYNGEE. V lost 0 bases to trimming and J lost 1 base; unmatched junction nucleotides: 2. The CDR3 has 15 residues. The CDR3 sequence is CASSVAGGGTDTQYF. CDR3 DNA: TGTGCCAGCAGCGTAGCGGGGGGAGGCACAGATACGCAGTATTTT.

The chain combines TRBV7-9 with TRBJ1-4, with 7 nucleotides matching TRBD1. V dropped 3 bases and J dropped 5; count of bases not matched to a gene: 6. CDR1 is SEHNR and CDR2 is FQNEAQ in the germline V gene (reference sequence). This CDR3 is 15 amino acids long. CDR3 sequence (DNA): TGTGCCAGCAGCTTCGGGGACAGAGAGAATGAAAAACTGTTTTTT. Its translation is CASSFGDRENEKLFF.

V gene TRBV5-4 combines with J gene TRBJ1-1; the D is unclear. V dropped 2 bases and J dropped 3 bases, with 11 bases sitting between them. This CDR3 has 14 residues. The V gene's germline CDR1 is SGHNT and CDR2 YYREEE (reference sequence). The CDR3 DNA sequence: TGTGCCAGCAGCTTCGGCCAGAGGGACACTGAAGCTTTCTTT. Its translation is CASSFGQRDTEAFF.

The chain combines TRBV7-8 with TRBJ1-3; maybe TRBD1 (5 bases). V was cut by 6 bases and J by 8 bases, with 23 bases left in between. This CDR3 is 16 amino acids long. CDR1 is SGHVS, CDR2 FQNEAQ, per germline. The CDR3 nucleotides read TGTGCCAGCAGTCCCAGGGTCCCCCCCGTGACCGACACCATATATTTT. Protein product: CASSPRVPPVTDTIYF. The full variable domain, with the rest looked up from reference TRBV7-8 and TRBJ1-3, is GAGVSQSPRYKVAKRGQDVALRCDPISGHVSLFWYQQALGQGPEFLTYFQNEAQLDKSGLPSDRFFAERPEGSVSTLKIQRTQQEDSAVYLCASSPRVPPVTDTIYFGEGSWLTVV.

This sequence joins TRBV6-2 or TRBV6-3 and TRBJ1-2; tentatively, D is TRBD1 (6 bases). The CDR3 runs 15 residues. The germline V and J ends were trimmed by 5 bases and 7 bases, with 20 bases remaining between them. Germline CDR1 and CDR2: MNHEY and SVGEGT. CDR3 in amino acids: CASSRINQQGVGYTF. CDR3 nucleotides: TGTGCCAGCAGTCGGATAAATCAACAGGGAGTTGGCTACACCTTC.